The sample holds one count of the clone carrying this TCR beta chain. Its antigen is undetermined. Viral peptide pools were used in the ViraFEST assay to expand antigen-specific CD4+ T cells, and sequencing came afterward. Isolating CD4+ T cells followed approximately 10 days of culture. The healthy vaccine recipients, who had no prior SARS-CoV-2 infection, showed negative nucleocapsid antibodies. Wells containing 1.5 million to 2.5 million PBMC each were cultured with roughly 10 IU/ml IL-2 and about 10 ug/ml peptides. The data derive from a study of vaccination effects on CD4 cells after COVID-19. Measured with immunoSEQ multiplex PCR; TCRdb has only the in-frame clones, and not every one. The sample holds around 83,000 clones, roughly 80% seen once. Germline loops: CDR1 LGHDT, CDR2 YNNKEL (reference sequence). This CDR3 is 14 amino acids long. Trimming at V came to 3 bases and at J to 5 bases, leaving 5 bases not matched to a gene.

This sequence joins TRBV3-1 (or the pseudogene TRBV3-2) and TRBJ2-5; TRBD2 matches at 8 bases. The sequencing used CD4+ T cells from PBMCs cultured with HCoV-229E spike peptides, collected before COVID-19 vaccination. This TCR was sampled from a human donor who received a COVID-19 vaccine. CDR3 sequence reads: CASSHGGLGETQYF. Here the CDR3 DNA reads TGTGCCAGCAGCCACGGGGGACTAGGGGAGACCCAGTACTTC.